This TCR beta chain was retrieved from a study of spatial heterogeneity in lung cancer (dated by TCRdb to about 2019). Context from the whole study: Beta-chain transcripts were consistently detected in greater numbers than alpha-chain transcripts, which likely reflects a higher abundance of beta-chain transcripts. TCR repertoire features were related to nonsynonymous mutation counts determined by whole-exome sequencing of tumor tissue. The study quantitatively compared TCR alpha and beta repertoires across multiple tumor regions, matched nontumor lung and blood in non-small cell lung cancer. Both alpha and beta chains were TCR-sequenced in 220 or so tumor regions, approximately 68 matched nontumor lung samples and more than 50 PBMC samples obtained at surgery. In the raw uncorrected reads, each unique combination of TCR and UMI appeared more than ten times on average. In tumor regions, TCR transcript counts showed a strong correlation with a T cell transcriptional module score derived from matched bulk RNA-seq. Overall results and qualifications from the work: The count of ubiquitous expanded TCRs correlated with the count of ubiquitous nonsynonymous mutations, and the count of regional expanded TCRs correlated with the count of regional nonsynonymous mutations. A correlation was observed between the number of expanded intratumoral alpha and beta TCRs and the tumor nonsynonymous mutation count. Confirming at a functional level the hypothesis that regional TCRs recognize regional mutations was considered to require additional single-cell paired TCR alpha and beta sequencing. TCR-seq was estimated to cover only approximately 7% of tumor T cells for alpha chains and about 13% for beta chains.

Sample time point, as interpreted from the label and publication: sample taken at primary tumor resection. The donors were 72 patients from the lung TRACERx cohort who had early-stage, untreated non-small cell lung cancer. TCR sequencing used whole RNA extracted from tumor and nontumor lung tissue, or from cryopreserved PBMC samples, without cell sorting. Only patients for whom sufficient RNA was available from at least two tumor regions were selected for TCR sequencing. A lung pathologist reviewed the tumor and adjacent nontumor lung specimens before the specimens were selected. The CDR3 starts with the cysteine, ends with the phenylalanine, and has 16 residues. CDR3 DNA is the only sequence kept; it has 48 bases, read in frame from the first base. CDR1 SEHNR and CDR2 FQNEAQ are derived from the germline V gene (reference sequence). Germline trimming amounts to 2 bases on V and 5 bases on J, with 9 as the count of junction bases outside the gene matches.

Library construction relied on 5' RACE. The instrument given in TCRdb is NextSeq 500. In the TCR library protocol, a unique molecular identifier was attached to each TCR cDNA molecule so that PCR and sequencing errors could be corrected. The source study handled its data this way. TCR identification, UMI-based error correction and CDR3 extraction were performed with Decombinator tools. Expanded TCRs were defined as those above a frequency of 2 per 1,000, corresponding to the top 1% of the tumor frequency distribution. Expanded tumor TCRs were classed as regional if statistically deemed absent (corrected P<0.05) from at least one tumor region, otherwise ubiquitous. Each repertoire was subsampled 100 times to 5,000 TCRs, after which Renyi diversity was computed with the R vegan package. CDR3 similarity networks were built from amino acid triplet string-kernel similarity, with CDR3s being connected when pairwise similarity was above 0.82. TCRdb itself trimmed the public reads at Q25 with fastp, ran MiXCR and retained productive beta chains. Entries are consolidated by CDR3 protein sequence, retaining the most common genes and DNA. The V and J calls were not made by the authors but by TCRdb's processing. This sample is represented by about 6,900 distinct CDR3 sequences; about 12% of them were singletons. The top ten hold 22% of the sample.

This clonotype was counted at least ten times. Its binding antigen is unknown. Base qualities are not provided; no much larger clone lies one nucleotide away. This beta chain is an unintended read in a library built for alpha chains; its size means little. The receptor's source is a male donor with early-stage non-small cell lung cancer. The sample consisted of lung tumor tissue, taken at surgery. The chain joins TRBV7-9 to TRBJ1-2, and 9 bases in between align with TRBD1. The CDR3 protein: CASSLSTGTGNYGYTF. The nucleotide sequence reads TGTGCCAGCAGCTTAAGCACCGGGACAGGGAATTATGGCTACACCTTC.